This T cell receptor (beta chain) was identified in a study of T cells in women clearing cervical HPV infection. With respect to this clone: Antigen: not known. Read data end 3 residues before the CDR3 end; the end is taken from the germline J gene.

Study-level points and caveats: Unknown T-cell numbers per sample may underlie the richness differences.

Dot-blot hybridization genotyped cervical HPV amplified with MY09/MY11 PCR. The CDR3 spans 17 residues. After removal of 0 bases from V and 2 bases from J, the junction contained 9 bases not matched to a gene. Germline V gives CDR1 MGHDK, CDR2 SYGVNS. Sequencing was performed with immunoSEQ multiplex PCR; in TCRdb, only in-frame clones are kept and a portion is missing. The sample includes roughly 48,000 clones. The V and J genes are TRBV25-1 and TRBJ2-7, with TRBD1 matching 8 bases. The receptor was isolated from a woman between 18 and 70 years old with a cervical HPV16 infection that either progressed to CIN3+ or cleared (not recorded which). The material sequenced was blood buffy coat. The CDR3 DNA, read in part, is TGTGCCAGCAGTGAATATTCTACGGGACAGGCAACCTACGAG. Amino acid sequence: CASSEYSTGQATYE. The CDR3 in its entirety is CASSEYSTGQATYEQYF.